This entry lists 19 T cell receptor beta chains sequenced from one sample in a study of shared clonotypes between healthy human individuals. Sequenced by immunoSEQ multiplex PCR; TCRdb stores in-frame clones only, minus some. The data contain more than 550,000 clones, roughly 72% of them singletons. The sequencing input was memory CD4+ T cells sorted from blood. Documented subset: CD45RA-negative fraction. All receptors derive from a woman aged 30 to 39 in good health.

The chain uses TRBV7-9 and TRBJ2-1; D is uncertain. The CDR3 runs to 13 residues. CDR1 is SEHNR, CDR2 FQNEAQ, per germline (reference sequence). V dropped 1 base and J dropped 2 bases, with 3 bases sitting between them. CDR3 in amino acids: CASSLDAYNEQFF. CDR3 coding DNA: TGTGCCAGCAGCTTAGACGCCTACAATGAGCAGTTCTTC.

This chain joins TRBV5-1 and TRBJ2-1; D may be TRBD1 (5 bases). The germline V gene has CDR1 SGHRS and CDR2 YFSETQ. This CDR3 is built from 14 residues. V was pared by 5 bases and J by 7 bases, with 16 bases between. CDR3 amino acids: CASSSRYQGNEQFF. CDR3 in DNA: TGCGCCAGCAGTTCAAGGTATCAGGGAAATGAGCAGTTCTTC.

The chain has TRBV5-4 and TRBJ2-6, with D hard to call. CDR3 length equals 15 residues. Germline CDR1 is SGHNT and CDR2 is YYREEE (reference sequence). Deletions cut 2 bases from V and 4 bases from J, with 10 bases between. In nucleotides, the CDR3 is TGTGCCAGCAGCTTCGGGTGGAGAGGGGCCAACGTCCTGACTTTC. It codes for CASSFGWRGANVLTF.

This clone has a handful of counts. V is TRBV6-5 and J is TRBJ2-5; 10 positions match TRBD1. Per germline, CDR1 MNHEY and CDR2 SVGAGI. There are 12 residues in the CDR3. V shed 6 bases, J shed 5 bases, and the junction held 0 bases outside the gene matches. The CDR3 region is CASRTGGETQYF. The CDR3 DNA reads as TGTGCCAGCAGGACAGGGGGCGAGACCCAGTACTTC.

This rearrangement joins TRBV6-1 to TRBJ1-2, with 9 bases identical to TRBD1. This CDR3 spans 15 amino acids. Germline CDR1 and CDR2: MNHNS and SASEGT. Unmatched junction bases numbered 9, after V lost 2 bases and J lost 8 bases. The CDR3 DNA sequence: TGTGCCAGCAGTGAAAAGACGAGACAGGGGGGAGGCTACACCTTC. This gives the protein CASSEKTRQGGGYTF.

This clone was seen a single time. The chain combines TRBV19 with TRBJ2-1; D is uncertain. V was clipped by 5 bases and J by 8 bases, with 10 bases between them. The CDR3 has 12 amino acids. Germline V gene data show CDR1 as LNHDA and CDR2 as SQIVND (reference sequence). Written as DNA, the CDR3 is TGTGCCAGTAGTCTAAGGCTCGATGAGCAGTTCTTC. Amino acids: CASSLRLDEQFF.

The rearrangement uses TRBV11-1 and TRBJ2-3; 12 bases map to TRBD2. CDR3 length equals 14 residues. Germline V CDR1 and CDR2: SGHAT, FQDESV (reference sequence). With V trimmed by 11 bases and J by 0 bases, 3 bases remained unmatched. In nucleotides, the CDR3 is TGTGCCTCTAGCGGGAGGGTAAGCACAGATACGCAGTATTTT. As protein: CASSGRVSTDTQYF.

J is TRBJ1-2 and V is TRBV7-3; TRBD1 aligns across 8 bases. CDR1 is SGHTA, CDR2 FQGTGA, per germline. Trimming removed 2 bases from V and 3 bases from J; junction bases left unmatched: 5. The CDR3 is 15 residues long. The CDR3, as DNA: TGTGCCAGCAGCTTAGCCGCGGGACAGGACTATGGCTACACCTTC. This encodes CASSLAAGQDYGYTF.

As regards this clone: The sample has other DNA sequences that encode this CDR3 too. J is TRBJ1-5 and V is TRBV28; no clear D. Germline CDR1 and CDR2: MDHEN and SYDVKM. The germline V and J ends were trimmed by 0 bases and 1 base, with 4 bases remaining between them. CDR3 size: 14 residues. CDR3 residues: CASSLWRSNQPQHF. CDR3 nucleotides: TGTGCCAGCAGTTTATGGAGAAGCAATCAGCCCCAGCATTTT.

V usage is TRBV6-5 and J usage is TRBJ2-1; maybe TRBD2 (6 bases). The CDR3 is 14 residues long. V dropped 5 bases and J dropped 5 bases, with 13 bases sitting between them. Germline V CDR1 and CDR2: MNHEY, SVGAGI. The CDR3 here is CASSLAFGDNEQFF. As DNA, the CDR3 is TGTGCCAGCAGTCTAGCGTTCGGGGACAATGAGCAGTTCTTC.

CDR3 protein: CASSFQSGSYEQYF. CDR3 DNA: TGTGCCAGCAGCTTTCAAAGCGGGTCTTACGAGCAGTACTTC. The V call is TRBV5-5, the J call TRBJ2-7; D is perhaps TRBD2 (6 bases). The germline CDR1 and CDR2 sequences are SGHKS and YYEKEE (reference sequence). The CDR3 is 14 amino acids. V dropped 2 bases and J dropped 4 bases, with 13 bases sitting between them.

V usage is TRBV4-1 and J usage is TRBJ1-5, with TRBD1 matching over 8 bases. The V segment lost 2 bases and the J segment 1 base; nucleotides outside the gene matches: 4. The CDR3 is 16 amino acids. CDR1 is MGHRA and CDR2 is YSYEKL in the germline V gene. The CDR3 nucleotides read TGCGCCAGCAGCCAACTTTCAGGGGGCAGCAATCAGCCCCAGCATTTT. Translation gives CASSQLSGGSNQPQHF.

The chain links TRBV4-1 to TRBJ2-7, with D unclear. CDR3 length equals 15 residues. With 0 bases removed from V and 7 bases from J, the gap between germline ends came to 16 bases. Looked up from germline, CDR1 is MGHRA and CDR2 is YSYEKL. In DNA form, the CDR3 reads TGCGCCAGCAGCCAAGATGGGTTCGGTACGTTTGAGCAGTACTTC. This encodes CASSQDGFGTFEQYF.

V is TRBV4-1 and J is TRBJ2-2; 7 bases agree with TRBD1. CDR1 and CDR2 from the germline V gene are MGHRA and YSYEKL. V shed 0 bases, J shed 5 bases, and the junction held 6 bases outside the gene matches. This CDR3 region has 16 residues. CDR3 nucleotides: TGCGCCAGCAGCCAAGAGTCTAGCAGGGGGACCGGGGAGCTGTTTTTT. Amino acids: CASSQESSRGTGELFF.

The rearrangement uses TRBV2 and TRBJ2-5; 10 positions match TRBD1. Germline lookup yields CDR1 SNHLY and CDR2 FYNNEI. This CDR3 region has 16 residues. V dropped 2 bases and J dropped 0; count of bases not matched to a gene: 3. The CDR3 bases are TGTGCCAGCAGTGAATCGGGACAGGGGTACCAAGAGACCCAGTACTTC. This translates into CASSESGQGYQETQYF.

The DNA for the CDR3 is TGTGCCAGCAGGCCGTGGGGACAGGGCTACAATGAGCAGTTCTTC. Its protein product is CASRPWGQGYNEQFF. The genes are TRBV6-6 and TRBJ2-1; 9 positions match TRBD1. The CDR3 has 15 amino acids. V shed 6 bases, J shed 3 bases, and the junction held 6 bases outside the gene matches. Per germline, CDR1 MNHNY and CDR2 SVGAGI (reference sequence).

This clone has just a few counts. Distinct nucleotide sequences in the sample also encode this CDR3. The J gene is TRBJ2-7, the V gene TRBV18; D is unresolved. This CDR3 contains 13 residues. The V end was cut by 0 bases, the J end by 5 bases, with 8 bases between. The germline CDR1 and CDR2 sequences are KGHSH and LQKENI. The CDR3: CASSPPGVHEQYF. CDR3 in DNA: TGTGCCAGCTCACCACCTGGGGTCCACGAGCAGTACTTC.

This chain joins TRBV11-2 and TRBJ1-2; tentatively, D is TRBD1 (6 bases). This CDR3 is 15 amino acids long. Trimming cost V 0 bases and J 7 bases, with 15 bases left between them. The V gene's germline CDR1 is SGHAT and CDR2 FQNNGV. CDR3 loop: CASSLDPGALSGYTF. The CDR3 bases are TGTGCCAGCAGCTTAGACCCAGGGGCGCTCTCTGGCTACACCTTC. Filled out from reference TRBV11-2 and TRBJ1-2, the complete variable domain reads EAGVAQSPRYKIIEKRQSVAFWCNPISGHATLYWYQQILGQGPKLLIQFQNNGVVDDSQLPKDRFSAERLKGVDSTLKIQPAKLEDSAVYLCASSLDPGALSGYTFGSGTRLTVV.

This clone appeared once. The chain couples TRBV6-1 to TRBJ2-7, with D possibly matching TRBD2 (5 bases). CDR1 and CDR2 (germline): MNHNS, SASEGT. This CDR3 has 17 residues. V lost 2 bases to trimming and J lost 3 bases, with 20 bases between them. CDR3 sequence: CASSELAEAAWGYEQYF. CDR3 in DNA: TGTGCCAGCAGTGAACTGGCGGAGGCCGCTTGGGGCTACGAGCAGTACTTC.